One and the same sample provided the 9 T cell receptor beta chains below, sequenced in a study of graft-versus-host responses after intestinal transplantation. No antigen has been assigned to these receptors. Produced via immunoSEQ multiplex PCR; TCRdb's table is partial and in-frame only. The data contain roughly 110,000 clones, approximately 88% of them seen just once; the ten biggest clones take up around 0.76%. Source: unstimulated CD4+ T cells sorted from spleen or lymph node cells, taken before transplant. All receptors derive from a human donor who was the organ donor for an intestinal transplant.

This chain uses TRBV5-1 with TRBJ2-1; 13 bases fit TRBD2. There are 15 residues in the CDR3. Germline V gene sequence: CDR1 SGHRS, CDR2 YFSETQ. V lost 4 bases to trimming and J lost 8 bases; unmatched junction nucleotides: 6. The CDR3 DNA reads as TGCGCCAGCAGCCCCGGACTAGCGGGAGACGATGAGCAGTTCTTC. This encodes CASSPGLAGDDEQFF.

V is TRBV25-1 and J is TRBJ2-1; 7 bases fit TRBD1. The ends lost 0 bases at V and 8 bases at J; junction bases unmatched: 16. CDR3 length: 18 residues. CDR1 MGHDK and CDR2 SYGVNS come from the germline V gene. CDR3 sequence: CASSEYGRGSAMGDEQFF. The CDR3 bases are TGTGCCAGCAGTGAATACGGCAGGGGGTCTGCTATGGGGGATGAGCAGTTCTTC.

This clone has just one count. V and J are TRBV5-1 and TRBJ2-3; D possibly corresponds to TRBD1 (5 bases). Germline loops: CDR1 SGHRS, CDR2 YFSETQ. V was cut by 4 bases and J by 4 bases, with 16 bases left in between. CDR3 length: 15 amino acids. The CDR3 reads CASSPGLEFSDTQYF. CDR3 in DNA: TGCGCCAGCAGCCCAGGGTTGGAATTTTCAGATACGCAGTATTTT.

Notes on this clone: The germline gene is not matched at one end of the junction; a read error may be the cause. The chain links TRBV11-2 to TRBJ1-1, with a weak D call TRBD1 (5 bases). Germline-derived CDR1 and CDR2 are SGHAT and FQNNGV. This CDR3 is built from 14 residues. DNA of the CDR3: TGTGCCAGCGGCTTGACAGTAATGAACACTGAAGCTTTCTTT. It yields the protein CASGLTVMNTEAFF. Full variable domain (missing parts from reference TRBV11-2 and TRBJ1-1): EAGVAQSPRYKIIEKRQSVAFWCNPISGHATLYWYQQILGQGPKLLIQFQNNGVVDDSQLPKDRFSAERLKGVDSTLKIQPAKLEDSAVYLCASGLTVMNTEAFFGQGTRLTVV.

The rearrangement links TRBV5-1 to TRBJ2-5; perhaps D is TRBD1 or TRBD2 (6 bases each). The DNA end is a closer match to TRBJ2-7, so the J assignment may be wrong. The CDR3 has 15 residues. Germline CDR1 is SGHRS and CDR2 is YFSETQ. CDR3: CASSLDPGAAYEQYF. The CDR3 nucleotides read TGCGCCAGCAGCTTGGACCCGGGGGCGGCCTACGAGCAGTACTTC.

The CDR3 sequence is CAASRHTGELFF. The CDR3 DNA follows: TGTGCCGCCAGTCGACACACCGGGGAGCTGTTTTTT. V is TRBV6-5 and J is TRBJ2-2; D gene ambiguous. CDR3 length: 12 residues. Trimming left V 11 bases short and J 3 bases short, with 10 bases between. CDR1 is MNHEY, CDR2 SVGAGI, per germline.

The chain uses TRBV19 and TRBJ2-3; 7 bases agree with TRBD2. The germline V gene has CDR1 LNHDA and CDR2 SQIVND (reference sequence). Trimming removed 4 bases from V and 0 bases from J; junction bases left unmatched: 4. The CDR3 runs to 15 residues. The CDR3 DNA follows: TGTGCCAGTAGTACGAGCGGGATGAGCACAGATACGCAGTATTTT. The encoded protein is CASSTSGMSTDTQYF.

The V and J genes are TRBV7-9 and TRBJ2-7, with no clear D. The CDR3 runs 15 residues. Germline lookup yields CDR1 SEHNR and CDR2 FQNEAQ (reference sequence). Between the trimmed V and J ends, which lost 0 bases and 3 bases, there was a span of 12 bases. CDR3 in amino acids: CASSLARRDRYEQYF. The CDR3 coding sequence is TGTGCCAGCAGCTTAGCTCGACGCGACCGCTACGAGCAGTACTTC.

This sequence joins TRBV6-4 and TRBJ2-3; unclear D gene. Germline V lookup: CDR1 MRHNA, CDR2 SNTAGT. The V end was cut by 6 bases, the J end by 3 bases, with 10 bases between. The CDR3 has 13 residues. DNA of the CDR3: TGTGCCAGCAGCTCGGGCGAGACAGATACGCAGTATTTT. It translates to CASSSGETDTQYF.